This T cell receptor (beta chain) is drawn from a study of T cell repertoires in cytomegalovirus infection. Study-level background: The public TCR beta signatures pointed to both CMV infection and matching HLA type. Whole-study results and caveats: Dominating the ex vivo response were TCR beta clonotypes that were CMV-specific and HLA-C-restricted.

Trimming took off 5 bases at V and 4 bases at J, with 12 bases between the two ends. The germline V gene has CDR1 SGHVS and CDR2 FQNEAQ. This CDR3 is built from 14 residues. From the reads, TCRdb called clonotypes with MiXCR, one entry per CDR3 protein. The profile covers 350,000 to 450,000 distinct CDR3 sequences, with approximately 18% appearing a single time and less than 9.5% taken by the ten largest. This clonotype was picked up many times. The target antigen is unknown. The chain employs TRBV7-8 and TRBJ1-5; possibly TRBD1 for D (5 bases). This TCR was recovered from a human donor in good health (CMV status not recorded). Some clones in this sample may be carry-over from other donors' samples. Sample: PBMCs. CDR3 loop: CASSPSGINQPQHF. CDR3 DNA: TGTGCCAGCAGCCCCTCAGGGATAAATCAGCCCCAGCATTTT.